The 18 T cell receptor beta chains listed next were all sequenced from one sample in a study of T cells after yellow fever vaccination. TCRdb called the 5' RACE reads again in MiXCR, with one record for every CDR3 protein. The top ten hold 20% to 25% of the sample, which has 250,000 to 400,000 distinct CDR3 sequences, about 4% seen once. The sample here was PBMCs, taken 5 days after the yellow fever booster vaccination. The receptors stem from a man between 18 and 35 years old who received the YFV17D yellow fever vaccine.

This clonotype was observed a handful of times. At one of its ends the junction is not consistent with the germline gene, which may arise from a read error. The chain recombines TRBV12-3 or TRBV12-4 with TRBJ1-1, with D hard to call. This CDR3 has 12 amino acids. The CDR3 bases are TGTGCCAGCAGTTACCACCCCACAAGAGCTCTCTTT. Translated, it gives CASSYHPTRALF.

The chain combines TRBV3-1 with TRBJ1-1; D possibly corresponds to TRBD1 (5 bases). The CDR3 length is 15 residues. The V gene's germline CDR1 is LGHDT and CDR2 YNNKEL (reference sequence). V dropped 0 bases and J dropped 5 bases, with 13 bases sitting between them. Here the CDR3 reads CASSQESWGSTEAFF. CDR3 coding DNA: TGTGCCAGCAGCCAAGAGTCTTGGGGGTCGACTGAAGCTTTCTTT.

This clonotype was observed many times. The V and J genes are TRBV6-1 and TRBJ1-4; a weak D match, TRBD1 (6 bases). Trimming left V 8 bases short and J 7 bases short, with 17 bases between. The germline CDR1 and CDR2 sequences are MNHNS and SASEGT. The CDR3 totals 14 residues. The CDR3 nucleotides are TGTGCCAGCGATCCGGGACAAGCGGGTGAAAAACTGTTTTTT. Translating gives CASDPGQAGEKLFF.

The CDR3: CASSQSFGAYPLRLFF. The CDR3 nucleotides read TGTGCCAGCAGCCAAAGTTTTGGGGCCTACCCACTCAGACTGTTTTTT. The rearrangement uses TRBV4-2 and TRBJ1-4; possible D gene TRBD1, 5 bases. Germline V gene sequence: CDR1 LGHNA, CDR2 YNFKEQ. Between the trimmed V and J ends, which lost 2 bases and 13 bases, there was a span of 23 bases. CDR3 length: 16 amino acids.

This clonotype was seen more than once but under ten times. This chain uses TRBV6-6 with TRBJ2-7; D uncertain. The CDR3 spans 13 residues. The germline V and J ends were trimmed by 5 bases and 3 bases, with 11 bases remaining between them. Germline V lookup: CDR1 MNHNY, CDR2 SVGAGI (reference sequence). DNA for the CDR3: TGTGCCAGCAGTAAGCTCAGCTACTACGAGCAGTACGTC. It codes for CASSKLSYYEQYV.

The V and J genes are TRBV12-3 or TRBV12-4 and TRBJ1-1; the D is unclear. Trimming shortened V by 3 bases and J by 11 bases, and 10 bases separated the two germline ends. The CDR3 extends over 11 amino acids. The CDR3 region is CASSFYLAAFF. The CDR3 bases are TGTGCCAGCAGTTTTTACTTAGCGGCTTTCTTT.

This clonotype was picked up a small number of times. The chain links TRBV29-1 to TRBJ1-1, with D uncertain. The ends were cut back, 3 bases at V and 0 bases at J, with 8 bases in the middle. The CDR3 contains 13 residues. The germline V gene encodes CDR1 SQVTM and CDR2 ANQGSEA. CDR3 sequence reads: CSVEVGLNTEAFF. The CDR3 DNA is TGCAGCGTTGAGGTCGGATTGAACACTGAAGCTTTCTTT.

The chain is built from TRBV7-3 and TRBJ2-3; D remains ambiguous. Deletions cut 3 bases from V and 0 bases from J, with 13 bases between. This CDR3 is 16 amino acids long. Germline CDR1 reads SGHTA; CDR2 reads FQGTGA. The DNA for the CDR3 is TGTGCCAGCAGCTTGGTTCCCCTGCGCAGCACAGATACGCAGTATTTT. This codes for CASSLVPLRSTDTQYF.

This clonotype has more than one count but fewer than ten. The chain joins TRBV7-9 to TRBJ2-3, with D possibly matching TRBD2 (6 bases). Trimming left V 1 base short and J 4 bases short, with 9 bases between. The CDR3 has 14 amino acids. From germline, CDR1 is SEHNR and CDR2 FQNEAQ (reference sequence). The CDR3 sequence: CASSLGGDSDTQYF. The CDR3 DNA reads TGTGCCAGCAGCTTAGGAGGGGACTCAGATACGCAGTATTTT.

This clonotype has just a few counts. The gene calls are TRBV9 and TRBJ1-6; D is unresolved. Trimming took off 2 bases at V and 2 bases at J, with 8 bases between the two ends. Germline assignment: CDR1 SGDLS and CDR2 YYNGEE. CDR3 size: 15 residues. The CDR3 nucleotides read TGTGCCAGCAGCGTCGGAGGGACCTATAATTCACCCCTCCACTTT. Translation gives CASSVGGTYNSPLHF.

This clonotype was observed a few times. This rearrangement joins TRBV6-5 to TRBJ2-7; D gene unclear. From germline, CDR1 is MNHEY and CDR2 SVGAGI. The CDR3 extends over 13 amino acids. The V end lost 2 bases, the J end lost 6 bases, and 11 bases lay between the germline ends. CDR3 sequence reads: CASSYNPGGEQYV. CDR3 DNA sequence: TGTGCCAGCAGTTACAACCCTGGTGGCGAGCAGTACGTC.

This clonotype was counted many times. Germline and junction disagree at one end, which may indicate a read error. This chain uses TRBV11-2 with TRBJ2-2; 8 bases agree with TRBD1. CDR1 is SGHAT, CDR2 FQNNGV, per germline. There are 13 residues in the CDR3. CDR3 coding DNA: TGTGCCACCTGGACAGGGAACATCGGGGAGCTGTTTTTT. Its protein product is CATWTGNIGELFF.

This clonotype was seen more than once but under ten times. The chain is built from TRBV12-3 or TRBV12-4 and TRBJ2-5, with no clear D. V lost 6 bases to trimming and J lost 2 bases, with 13 bases between them. This CDR3 comprises 14 residues. The chain's CDR3 is CASSLRRLQETQYF. DNA of the CDR3: TGTGCCAGCAGCCTCCGGCGGTTACAAGAGACCCAGTACTTC.

The sample holds many counts of this clonotype. The chain uses TRBV20-1 and TRBJ2-5; the match to TRBD1 covers 8 bases. CDR3 length equals 14 residues. From germline, CDR1 is DFQATT and CDR2 SNEGSKA (reference sequence). V was pared by 5 bases and J by 5 bases, with 10 bases of the junction left unmatched. CDR3 bases: TGCAGTGCTGAACGGCAGGGGGCTGGGGAGACCCAGTACTTC. This gives the protein CSAERQGAGETQYF.

This clonotype was seen a few times. V gene TRBV20-1 combines with J gene TRBJ2-1; 10 positions match TRBD2. This CDR3 has 14 residues. V was pared by 2 bases and J by 3 bases, with 1 base of the junction left unmatched. Looked up from germline, CDR1 is DFQATT and CDR2 is SNEGSKA (reference sequence). The CDR3: CSARSGGDYNEQFF. The CDR3 nucleotides read TGCAGTGCTAGAAGCGGGGGGGACTACAATGAGCAGTTCTTC.

V is TRBV12-3 or TRBV12-4 and J is TRBJ2-3; D remains ambiguous. This CDR3 is 11 amino acids long. The V end lost 7 bases, the J end lost 8 bases, and 10 bases lay between the germline ends. The CDR3 loop reads CASTSSGTQYF. The CDR3 bases are TGTGCCAGCACCAGTAGTGGTACGCAGTATTTT.

The sample holds a few counts of this clonotype. The V and J genes are TRBV5-1 and TRBJ1-6, with D perhaps matching TRBD1 (6 bases). The CDR3 has 16 residues. Between the trimmed V and J ends, which lost 0 bases and 10 bases, there was a span of 17 bases. Germline V gene data show CDR1 as SGHRS and CDR2 as YFSETQ. In nucleotides, the CDR3 is TGCGCCAGCAGCTTGGCTTGGACAGACTCCAACTCACCCCTCCACTTT. Amino acid sequence: CASSLAWTDSNSPLHF.

Only a few counts were recorded for this clonotype. The J gene is TRBJ2-3, the V gene TRBV2; D perhaps matches TRBD2 (6 bases). CDR3 length: 15 amino acids. Germline assignment: CDR1 SNHLY and CDR2 FYNNEI. V gave up 6 bases and J gave up 4 bases, with 17 bases separating them. DNA for the CDR3: TGTGCCAGCAGGATGACTAGGTTATTAGCAGATACGCAGTATTTT. Amino acid sequence: CASRMTRLLADTQYF.